This T cell receptor beta chain comes out of a study of tumor and adjacent non-tumor tissue in lung cancer. On the study more broadly: Patients were aged about 30 to 85, nine to eleven men and 4 to 6 women, stage I to III.

Regarding this clonotype: Its antigen is unknown. A much larger clone lies one base from this, so it may be a read error.

Three rounds of nested PCR, following a modified ARM-PCR protocol, produced the TCRbeta library. A single record per CDR3 protein comes from TCRdb applying MiXCR to the multiplex PCR reads. The sample has 200,000 or so distinct CDR3 sequences, 70% to 75% seen once. CDR1 DFQATT and CDR2 SNEGSKA come from the germline V gene (reference sequence). CDR3 length equals 16 residues. No cell sorting was done before RNA was extracted from the tissue. Whole-study results and caveats: Tumor repertoires had a smaller top 100 clone share than normal lung. Compared with tumor, normal lung showed significantly lower TCR diversity. Tumor TCR diversity, when higher, was linked to shorter survival.

The sequencing sample was made of lung tumor tissue. V is TRBV20-1 and J is TRBJ2-1; D is perhaps TRBD2 (6 bases). This TCR was sampled from a man in his fifties or sixties with non-small cell lung cancer. The CDR3 reads CSASPRESSSYNGQFF. In nucleotides, the CDR3 is TGCAGTGCTAGCCCCCGGGAGTCGAGCTCCTACAATGGGCAGTTCTTC.